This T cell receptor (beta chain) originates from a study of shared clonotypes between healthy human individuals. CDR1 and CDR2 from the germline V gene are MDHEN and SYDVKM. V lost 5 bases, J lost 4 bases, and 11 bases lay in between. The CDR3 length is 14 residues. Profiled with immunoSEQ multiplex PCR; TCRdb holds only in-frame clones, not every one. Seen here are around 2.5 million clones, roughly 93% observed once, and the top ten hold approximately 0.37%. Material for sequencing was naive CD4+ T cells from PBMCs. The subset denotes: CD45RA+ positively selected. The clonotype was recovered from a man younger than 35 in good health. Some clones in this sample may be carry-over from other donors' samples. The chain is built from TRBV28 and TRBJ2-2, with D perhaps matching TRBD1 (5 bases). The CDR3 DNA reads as TGTGCCAGCAGTCTCAGGGCCACCACCGGGGAGCTGTTTTTT. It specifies CASSLRATTGELFF.